This T cell receptor (beta chain) was captured in a study of blood T cell repertoires in COVID-19. Clones were read by immunoSEQ multiplex PCR, and TCRdb kept only the in-frame ones, dropping some. Of about 95,000 clones in the sample, under 90% were seen once. Trimming removed 5 bases from V and 3 bases from J, with 4 bases in between. The CDR3 is 11 residues long. Germline V gene data show CDR1 as SQVTM and CDR2 as ANQGSEA. The V gene is TRBV29-1, the J gene TRBJ2-2; D is ambiguous. The receptor comes from a woman aged 70-85 years with acute or convalescent COVID-19. Material: peripheral blood. CDR3 sequence reads: CSVQDTGELFF. The DNA for the CDR3 is TGCAGCGTTCAGGACACCGGGGAGCTGTTTTTT.